The 6 T cell receptor beta chains given below trace back to one sample, sequenced in a study of OX40 agonist ivuxolimab in advanced cancers. Sequencing used immunoSEQ multiplex PCR; TCRdb keeps in-frame clones, though not all of them. The table records about 55,000 clones, 85% to 90% of them present only once. Sequences were derived from CD4+ or CD8+ T cells sorted from blood, sampled in a trial of the OX40 agonist ivuxolimab. These receptors were taken from an adult with an advanced solid tumor such as melanoma, head and neck, liver or kidney cancer.

The chain is built from TRBV5-6 and TRBJ2-7, with a possible D match to TRBD1 (5 bases). The CDR3 totals 16 residues. The germline gives CDR1 SGHDT, CDR2 YYEEEE. The V and J ends lost 2 bases and 2 bases respectively, with 17 bases between them. CDR3 DNA sequence: TGTGCCAGCAGCTTCCGACAGTCTAAGAAGGCCTACGAGCAGTACTTC. It specifies CASSFRQSKKAYEQYF.

The CDR3 is CASSQGGTGGVIQYF. CDR3 in DNA: TGCGCCAGCAGCCAAGGGGGGACAGGGGGAGTCATTCAGTACTTC. The chain couples TRBV4-1 to TRBJ2-4; 11 bases are a match to TRBD1. The J segment lost 9 bases and the V segment lost 1 base, leaving 5 bases of the junction unmatched. Germline V gives CDR1 MGHRA, CDR2 YSYEKL. The length of the CDR3 is 15 residues.

This rearrangement joins TRBV5-1 to TRBJ2-1, with D possibly being TRBD2 (5 bases). The CDR3 totals 16 residues. Trimming took 4 bases from V and 7 from J, leaving 21 bases between them. Germline CDR1 reads SGHRS; CDR2 reads YFSETQ. The CDR3 DNA reads as TGCGCCAGCAGCAGTGGATTAAGAGGGCCGGAAAATGAGCAGTTCTTC. Translation: CASSSGLRGPENEQFF. Drawing the rest from reference TRBV5-1 and TRBJ2-1, the complete variable domain is KAGVTQTPRYLIKTRGQQVTLSCSPISGHRSVSWYQQTPGQGLQFLFEYFSETQRNKGNFPGRFSGRQFSNSRSEMNVSTLELGDSALYLCASSSGLRGPENEQFFGPGTRLTVL.

This clone was seen once. Relative to the germline gene, one junction end is altered; a read error may explain this. DNA of the CDR3: TGCGCCAGCAGCCAAGTCTCGAGCTTC. Its protein product is CASSQVSSF. This sequence joins TRBV4-1 and TRBJ2-7; no definite D call. The germline gives CDR1 MGHRA, CDR2 YSYEKL. This CDR3 is 9 amino acids long.

This chain joins TRBV5-1 and TRBJ1-5; D ambiguous. CDR1 is SGHRS and CDR2 is YFSETQ in the germline V gene. This CDR3 has 15 amino acids. The V gene lost 4 bases and the J gene lost 0 bases, with 11 bases spanning the gap. Written as DNA, the CDR3 is TGCGCCAGCAGCCCCGAAGGGAATAGCAATCAGCCCCAGCATTTT. As protein: CASSPEGNSNQPQHF.

The genes are TRBV10-1 and TRBJ2-3; D is perhaps TRBD1 or TRBD2 (5 bases each). The CDR3 is 16 residues long. Trimming took 3 bases from V and 0 from J, leaving 13 bases between them. The germline V gene has CDR1 WNHNN and CDR2 SYGVQD (reference sequence). Here the CDR3 DNA reads TGCGCCAGCAGTGATCTAGGGACGGGCAGCACAGATACGCAGTATTTT. Its translation: CASSDLGTGSTDTQYF.